This T cell receptor (beta chain) was identified in a study of blood T cells in healthy people across ages. A second 7 to 11 cycle PCR used barcoded and J-beta primers. TCRdb re-analysed the 5' RACE reads in MiXCR, keeping a single row per CDR3 protein. The sample records some 1.4 million distinct CDR3 sequences, around 42% being singletons. Germline V gene sequence: CDR1 DFQATT, CDR2 SNEGSKA (reference sequence). The CDR3 is 14 amino acids. Points on this clonotype: The junction departs from the called germline gene at one end, perhaps through a read error.

Sequences were obtained from blood. The receptor was derived from a woman younger than 30 in good health. This chain connects TRBV20-1 to TRBJ2-2; D is perhaps TRBD1 (5 bases). The CDR3 nucleotides are TGCAGTGCTAGAGGGGGCCTAAACACCGGCGAGCTGTTTTTT. As protein: CSARGGLNTGELFF.